The subject of this entry is one TCR beta chain. Its antigen is unknown. The source of the sample is a study of cytomegalovirus exposure and HLA in healthy donors. Points from the study as a whole: HLA alleles showed associations with about 15,000 TCR beta sequences in a later analysis, at a 0.05 false discovery rate.

V was cut by 4 bases and J by 4 bases, with 9 bases left in between. CDR3 length equals 12 residues. Germline V gives CDR1 SGHRS, CDR2 YFSETQ. The PCR ran on 60 Vbeta and 13 Jbeta primers. Sequencing was performed with immunoSEQ multiplex PCR; in TCRdb, only in-frame clones are kept and a portion is missing. Of 95,000 to 100,000 clones listed, 65% to 80% are singletons. The sequence was collected from a woman aged 40-49 years in good health and CMV-seronegative. Material: PBMCs. V gene TRBV5-1 combines with J gene TRBJ2-7; tentative D call: TRBD1 (5 bases). The CDR3 DNA sequence: TGCGCCAGCAGCCAGCAGGGTTACGAGCAGTACTTC. The encoded protein is CASSQQGYEQYF. The whole variable domain, remainder taken from reference TRBV5-1 and TRBJ2-7, is KAGVTQTPRYLIKTRGQQVTLSCSPISGHRSVSWYQQTPGQGLQFLFEYFSETQRNKGNFPGRFSGRQFSNSRSEMNVSTLELGDSALYLCASSQQGYEQYFGPGTRLTVT.